The rows below give T cell receptor beta chains drawn from one sample of a study of cytomegalovirus exposure and HLA in healthy donors. TCRdb keeps only in-frame clones here, not all; method: immunoSEQ multiplex PCR. The repertoire holds approximately 150,000 clones, 84% seen once, with 4.5% to 5.5% in the top ten. The sequencing sample was made of PBMCs. These receptors all stem from a girl aged 5-17 years in good health and CMV-seropositive. CDR3s include the opening cysteine and the closing phenylalanine or tryptophan. Fields, in order: V gene, J gene, D gene, clone size, CDR3 DNA, CDR3 protein. The D gene is left open where the match is weak. Size tells how often a clone was seen (once, few, many) or the class of an expanded clone, and some rows leave it out.

v_gene: TRBV9; j_gene: TRBJ2-2; d_gene: TRBD2; abundance: -; CDR3nt: TGTGCCAGCAGCGTAGCCGGGACTAGCACGAACACCGGGGAGCTGTTTTTT; CDR3aa: CASSVAGTSTNTGELFF
v_gene: TRBV27; j_gene: TRBJ1-1; d_gene: -; abundance: -; CDR3nt: TGTGCCAGCAGTTTATCGAACAATGTGAACACTGAAGCTTTCTTT; CDR3aa: CASSLSNNVNTEAFF
v_gene: TRBV14; j_gene: TRBJ1-2; d_gene: -; abundance: once; CDR3nt: TGTGCCAGCAGCCAGACAGCGACTAACTATGGCTACACCTTC; CDR3aa: CASSQTATNYGYTF
v_gene: TRBV19; j_gene: TRBJ1-2; d_gene: -; abundance: few; CDR3nt: TGTGCCAGTAGTATAAAGGGGAACTATGGCTACACCTTC; CDR3aa: CASSIKGNYGYTF
v_gene: TRBV19; j_gene: TRBJ2-2; d_gene: TRBD1; abundance: few; CDR3nt: TGTGCCAGTAGCCTCTATGGACAGGGGAACACCGGGGAGCTGTTTTTT; CDR3aa: CASSLYGQGNTGELFF
v_gene: TRBV29-1; j_gene: TRBJ2-3; d_gene: -; abundance: -; CDR3nt: TGCAGCGTTGGCCGGTGGGATACGCAGTATTTT; CDR3aa: CSVGRWDTQYF
v_gene: TRBV7-8; j_gene: TRBJ2-7; d_gene: -; abundance: -; CDR3nt: TGTGCCAGCAGACAGGGATCCTACGAGCAGTACTTC; CDR3aa: CASRQGSYEQYF
v_gene: TRBV11-2; j_gene: TRBJ1-2; d_gene: -; abundance: -; CDR3nt: TGTGCCAGCAGCTTAATGGGGAGTGGCTACACCTTC; CDR3aa: CASSLMGSGYTF
v_gene: TRBV2; j_gene: TRBJ1-2; d_gene: -; abundance: -; CDR3nt: TGTGCCAGCAGCCCAGGGATAGTTAACCATGGCTACACCTTC; CDR3aa: CASSPGIVNHGYTF
v_gene: TRBV7-9; j_gene: TRBJ1-6; d_gene: TRBD1; abundance: -; CDR3nt: TGTGCCAGCAGCTTAGTGAGCCAGGGGGAAAATTCACCCCTCCACTTT; CDR3aa: CASSLVSQGENSPLHF
v_gene: TRBV9; j_gene: TRBJ1-2; d_gene: -; abundance: -; CDR3nt: TGTGCCAGCAGCGTCGGGGGAGTTAGTCCCTATGGCTACACCTTC; CDR3aa: CASSVGGVSPYGYTF
v_gene: TRBV7-6; j_gene: TRBJ1-1; d_gene: -; abundance: -; CDR3nt: TGTGCCAGCAGCTTAGGGTCGGGGGTACGCACTGAAGCTTTCTTT; CDR3aa: CASSLGSGVRTEAFF
v_gene: TRBV23-1; j_gene: TRBJ2-3; d_gene: -; abundance: -; CDR3nt: TGCGCCAGCAGTCAATCGGGACAAAACACAGATACGCAGTATTTT; CDR3aa: CASSQSGQNTDTQYF
v_gene: TRBV2; j_gene: TRBJ1-3; d_gene: -; abundance: -; CDR3nt: TGTGCCAGCGAGGACACGTTCTCTGGAAACACCATATATTTT; CDR3aa: CASEDTFSGNTIYF
v_gene: TRBV19; j_gene: TRBJ1-2; d_gene: TRBD1; abundance: few; CDR3nt: TGTGCCAGTAGTATAACAGGGGGAAGTTCCTACACCTTC; CDR3aa: CASSITGGSSYTF
v_gene: TRBV6-5; j_gene: TRBJ2-7; d_gene: -; abundance: -; CDR3nt: TGTGCCAGCAGTTACGGGATGGGGGGACCTTTGGACGAGCAGTACTTC; CDR3aa: CASSYGMGGPLDEQYF
v_gene: TRBV27; j_gene: TRBJ1-1; d_gene: TRBD1; abundance: -; CDR3nt: TGTGCCAGCAGTTTAATGGCAGGGGGAAGGAACACTGAAGCTTTCTTT; CDR3aa: CASSLMAGGRNTEAFF
v_gene: TRBV5-1; j_gene: TRBJ2-1; d_gene: -; abundance: -; CDR3nt: TGCGCCAGCAGCCCGGATCTGGGGGCAAGGCGGCATGAGCAGTTCTTC; CDR3aa: CASSPDLGARRHEQFF
v_gene: TRBV29-1; j_gene: TRBJ1-2; d_gene: -; abundance: -; CDR3nt: TGCAGCGTCCACAGGCAGGGTACTAACTATGGCTACACCTTC; CDR3aa: CSVHRQGTNYGYTF
v_gene: TRBV12-5; j_gene: TRBJ2-2; d_gene: -; abundance: -; CDR3nt: TGTGCTAGTGGTCCGGACAGGGCGGGGGACACCGGGGAGCTGTTTTTT; CDR3aa: CASGPDRAGDTGELFF
v_gene: TRBV7-2; j_gene: TRBJ2-3; d_gene: -; abundance: -; CDR3nt: TGTGCCAGCAGCTTAATGGGGGCTAGCACAGATACGCAGTATTTT; CDR3aa: CASSLMGASTDTQYF
v_gene: TRBV23-1; j_gene: TRBJ1-2; d_gene: -; abundance: few; CDR3nt: TGCGCCAGCAGCCGACCTCGGGACACCGATAAGAACTATGGCTACACCTTC; CDR3aa: CASSRPRDTDKNYGYTF